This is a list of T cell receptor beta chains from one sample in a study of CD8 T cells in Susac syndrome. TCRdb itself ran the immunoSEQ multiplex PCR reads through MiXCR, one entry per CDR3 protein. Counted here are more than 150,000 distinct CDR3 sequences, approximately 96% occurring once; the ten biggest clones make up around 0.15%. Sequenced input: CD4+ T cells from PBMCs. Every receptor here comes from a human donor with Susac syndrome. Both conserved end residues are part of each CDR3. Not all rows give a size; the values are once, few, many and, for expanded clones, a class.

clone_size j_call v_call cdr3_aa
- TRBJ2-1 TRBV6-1 CASSPTTGEDNEQFF
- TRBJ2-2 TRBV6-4 CASSRDLANTGELFF
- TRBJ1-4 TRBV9 CASSDRGRENEKLFF
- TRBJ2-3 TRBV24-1 CATSDSGTSTDTQYF
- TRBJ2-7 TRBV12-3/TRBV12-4 CASRRTGPYEQYF
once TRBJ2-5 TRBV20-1 CSARDPTGGEETQYF
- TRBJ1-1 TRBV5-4 CASSGVPRGNTEAFF
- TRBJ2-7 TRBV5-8 CASSPWQGFYEQYF
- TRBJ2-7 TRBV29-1 CSVSQGQGWPYEQYF
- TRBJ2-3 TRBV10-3 CAISERTGGTDTQYF
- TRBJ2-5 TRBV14 CASSRDREETQYF
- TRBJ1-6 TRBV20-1 CSALPGGDNSPLHF
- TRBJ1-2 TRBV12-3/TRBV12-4 CASSFPPSTGVYGYTF
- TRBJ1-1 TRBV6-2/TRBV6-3 CASSLIGGTEAFF
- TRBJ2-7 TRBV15 CATSSYGGQPYEQYF
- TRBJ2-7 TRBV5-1 CASSLSSLSYEQYF
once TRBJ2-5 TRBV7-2 CASSFGQEMETQYF
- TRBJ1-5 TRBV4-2 CASSQGPPGANQPQHF
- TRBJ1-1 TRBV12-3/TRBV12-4 CASTQDRVNTEAFF
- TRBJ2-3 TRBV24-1 CATSDPSLDTQYF
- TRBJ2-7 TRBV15 CATSRDLGDYEQYF
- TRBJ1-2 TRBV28 CASSLGQGGYGYTF